The sample holds a few counts of the clone carrying this TCR beta chain. Its antigen is as yet unknown. The use of a sample-barcoded 5' primer and a J-beta primer mix characterized a second PCR of 7 to 11 cycles. TCRdb reanalysed the 5' RACE reads using MiXCR and keeps one entry per CDR3 protein. The profile shows over a million distinct CDR3 sequences, 35% to 55% of them singletons. This sample stems from a study of blood T cells in healthy people across ages. V lost 4 bases and J 0 bases, leaving 9 bases between the germline ends. Germline V lookup: CDR1 LNHNV, CDR2 YYDKDF (reference sequence). The CDR3 consists of 14 residues. Every donor gave ten milliliters of peripheral blood. The study's findings and limits: Naive T cell percentage by flow cytometry tracked strongly with beta diversity.

This TCR was recovered from a woman aged 55-75 years in good health. V gene TRBV15 combines with J gene TRBJ1-2; D gene unclear. Material: blood. CDR3 nucleotide sequence: TGTGCCACCAGCACTTGGACCGCTAACTATGGCTACACCTTC. Translated: CATSTWTANYGYTF. The entire variable domain, with the rest obtained from reference TRBV15 and TRBJ1-2, is as follows: DAMVIQNPRYQVTQFGKPVTLSCSQTLNHNVMYWYQQKSSQAPKLLFHYYDKDFNNEADTPDNFQSRRPNTSFCFLDIRSPGLGDTAMYLCATSTWTANYGYTFGSGTRLTVV.